The subject of this entry is one TCR beta chain. The data belong to a study of shared clonotypes between healthy human individuals. Generated by immunoSEQ multiplex PCR, the TCRdb table keeps only in-frame clones and is missing some. This sample has 2 million to 2.5 million clones, with around 93% found just once. This CDR3 contains 14 residues. The germline gives CDR1 SNHLY, CDR2 FYNNEI. V lost 5 bases and J 3 bases, leaving 10 bases between the germline ends. The rearrangement uses TRBV2 and TRBJ1-4; D is perhaps TRBD1 (6 bases). Material: naive CD4+ T cells from PBMCs. Subset specified: CD45RA+ positively selected. The TCR sequence derives from a man between 18 and 35 years old in good health. Some clones in this sample may be carry-over from other donors' samples. This CDR3 is CASSRGQSNEKLFF. CDR3 DNA: TGTGCCAGCAGTCGTGGACAGTCTAATGAAAAACTGTTTTTT.